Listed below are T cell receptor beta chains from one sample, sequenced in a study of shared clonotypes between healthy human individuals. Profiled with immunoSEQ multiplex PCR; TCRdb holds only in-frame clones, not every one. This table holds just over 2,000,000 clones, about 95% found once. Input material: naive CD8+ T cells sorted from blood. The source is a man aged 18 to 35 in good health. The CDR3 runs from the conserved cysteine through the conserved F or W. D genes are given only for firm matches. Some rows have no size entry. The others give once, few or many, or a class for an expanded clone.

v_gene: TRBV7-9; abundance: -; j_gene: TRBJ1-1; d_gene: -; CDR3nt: TGTGCCAGCAGCCCATTGGGGACTGAAGCTTTCTTT; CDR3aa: CASSPLGTEAFF
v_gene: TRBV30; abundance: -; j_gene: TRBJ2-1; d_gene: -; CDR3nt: TGTGCCTGGAGCAACGGGGTTTACAATGAGCAGTTCTTC; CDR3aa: CAWSNGVYNEQFF
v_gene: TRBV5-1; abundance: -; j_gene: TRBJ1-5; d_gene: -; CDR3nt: TGCGCCAGCAGCCCAACCGGACGGGGGGCCAGTCAGCCCCAGCATTTT; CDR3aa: CASSPTGRGASQPQHF
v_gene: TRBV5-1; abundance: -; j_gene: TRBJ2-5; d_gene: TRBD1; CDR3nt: TGCGCCAGCAGCCCCGGGACAGATTCGTACCAAGAGACCCAGTACTTC; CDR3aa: CASSPGTDSYQETQYF
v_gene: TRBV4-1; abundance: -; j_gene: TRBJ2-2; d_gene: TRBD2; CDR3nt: TGCGCCAGCAGCCAGGACCCAGGGCTAGCGGGAGATCGTGGGGAGCTGTTTTTT; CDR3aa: CASSQDPGLAGDRGELFF
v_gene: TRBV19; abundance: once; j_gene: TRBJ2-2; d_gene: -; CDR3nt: TGTGCCAGTAGGTCTACAGAGAACACCGGGGAGCTGTTTTTT; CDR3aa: CASRSTENTGELFF
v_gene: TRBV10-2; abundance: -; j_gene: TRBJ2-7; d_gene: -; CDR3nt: TGCGCCAGGAGAGACGGCTACGAGCAGTACTTC; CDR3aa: CARRDGYEQYF
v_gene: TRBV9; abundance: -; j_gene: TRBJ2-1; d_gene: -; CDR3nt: TGTGCCAGCAGCGTAGGAGGAGGGACGGCTGAGCAGTTCTTC; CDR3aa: CASSVGGGTAEQFF
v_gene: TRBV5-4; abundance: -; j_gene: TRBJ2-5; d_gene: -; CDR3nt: TGTGCCAGCAGCCCACAGGGTGGCGAGACCCAGTACTTC; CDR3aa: CASSPQGGETQYF
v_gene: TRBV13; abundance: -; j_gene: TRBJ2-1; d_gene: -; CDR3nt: TGTGCCAGCACGGGCCTAGAGGATGAGCAGTTCTTC; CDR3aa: CASTGLEDEQFF
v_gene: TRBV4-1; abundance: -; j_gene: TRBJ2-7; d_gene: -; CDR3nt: TGCGCCAGCAGCCAAGATCTAAGGGTGGAGCAGTACTTC; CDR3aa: CASSQDLRVEQYF
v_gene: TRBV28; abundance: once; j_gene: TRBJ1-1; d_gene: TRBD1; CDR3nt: TGTGCCAGCAGCCCCCAGTGGGGACAGGTGTTCATGAACACTGAAGCTTTCTTT; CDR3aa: CASSPQWGQVFMNTEAFF
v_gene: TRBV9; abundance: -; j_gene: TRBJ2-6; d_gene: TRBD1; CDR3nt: TGTGCCAGCAGCGTAGGGCCAGGGGGCTCATCTGGGGCCAACGTCCTGACTTTC; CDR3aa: CASSVGPGGSSGANVLTF
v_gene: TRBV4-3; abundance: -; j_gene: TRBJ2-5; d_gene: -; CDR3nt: TGCGCCAGCAGCCAAGCGGTGGGAGTGCAACAAGAGACCCAGTACTTC; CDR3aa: CASSQAVGVQQETQYF
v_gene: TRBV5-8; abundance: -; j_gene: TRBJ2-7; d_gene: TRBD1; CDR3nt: TGTGCCAGCAGCTGGCCCCGGACAGGGGGCCTGTACGAGCAGTACTTC; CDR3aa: CASSWPRTGGLYEQYF
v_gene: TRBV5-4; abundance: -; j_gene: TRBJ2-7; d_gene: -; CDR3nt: TGTGCCAGCAGCTTTCAAGGGGCCTACGAGCAGTACTTC; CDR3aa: CASSFQGAYEQYF
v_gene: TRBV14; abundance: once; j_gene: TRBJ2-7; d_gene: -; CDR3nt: TGTGCCAGCAGCCTGATGGCCAGGGCCAGCTCCTACGAGCAGTACTTC; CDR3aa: CASSLMARASSYEQYF
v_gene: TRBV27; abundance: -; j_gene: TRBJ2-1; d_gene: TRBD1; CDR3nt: TGTGCCAGCAGCCCCGGGACAGTCTCCTACAATGAGCAGTTCTTC; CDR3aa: CASSPGTVSYNEQFF
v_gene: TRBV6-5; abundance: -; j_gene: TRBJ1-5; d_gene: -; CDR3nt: TGTGCCAGCAGTCCTTCCCCCTATAGCAATCAGCCCCAGCATTTT; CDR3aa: CASSPSPYSNQPQHF
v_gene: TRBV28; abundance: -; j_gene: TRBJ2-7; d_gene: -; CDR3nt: TGTGCCAGCAGTTCATGGGCTAGTCCTTCGTCCTACGAGCAGTACTTC; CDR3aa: CASSSWASPSSYEQYF
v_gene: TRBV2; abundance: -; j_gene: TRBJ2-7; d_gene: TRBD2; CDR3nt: TGTGCCAGCAGTGAAGGCCTAGCGGGGACTTACGAGCAGTACTTC; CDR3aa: CASSEGLAGTYEQYF
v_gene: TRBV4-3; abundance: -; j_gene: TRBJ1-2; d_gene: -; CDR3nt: TGCGCCAGCAGCCAAGCCGGGGACTATGGCTACACCTTC; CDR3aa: CASSQAGDYGYTF
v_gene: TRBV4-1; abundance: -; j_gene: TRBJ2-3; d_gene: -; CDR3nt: TGCGCCAGCAGCCAAGTCCCCTCCGCAGATACGCAGTATTTT; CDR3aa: CASSQVPSADTQYF
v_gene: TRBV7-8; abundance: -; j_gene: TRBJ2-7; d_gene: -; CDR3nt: TGTGCCAGCAGCCTTGCGGGCAGCTACGAGCAGTACTTC; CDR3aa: CASSLAGSYEQYF